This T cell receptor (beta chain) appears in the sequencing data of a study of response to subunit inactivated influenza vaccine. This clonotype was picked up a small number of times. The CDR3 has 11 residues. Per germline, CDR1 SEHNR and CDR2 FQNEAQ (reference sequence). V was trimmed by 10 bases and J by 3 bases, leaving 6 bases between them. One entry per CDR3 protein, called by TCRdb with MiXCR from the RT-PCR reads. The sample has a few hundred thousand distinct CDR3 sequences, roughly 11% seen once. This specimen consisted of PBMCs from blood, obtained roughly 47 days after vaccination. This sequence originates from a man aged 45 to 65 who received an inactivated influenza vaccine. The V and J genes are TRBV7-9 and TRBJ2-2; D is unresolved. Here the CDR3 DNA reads TGTGCCACCATAGACACCGGGGAGCTGTTTTTT. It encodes CATIDTGELFF.